Presented here are 17 T cell receptor beta chains from one specimen sequenced in a study of blood T cell repertoires in COVID-19. Profiling relied on immunoSEQ multiplex PCR, and the TCRdb table lists in-frame clones only, not all of them. This table holds about 190,000 clones, roughly 90% found once. Sequences were obtained from peripheral blood. All receptors derive from a man between 18 and 29 years old with active or convalescent COVID-19.

The rearrangement uses TRBV4-1 and TRBJ2-5; D not resolved. The germline CDR1 and CDR2 sequences are MGHRA and YSYEKL. The CDR3 contains 15 residues. Trimming took off 0 bases at V and 0 bases at J, with 8 bases between the two ends. In DNA, the CDR3 is TGCGCCAGCAGCCAAGAGGGCCGGTACCAAGAGACCCAGTACTTC. Its protein product is CASSQEGRYQETQYF.

This clone was seen only a few times. The gene calls are TRBV5-1 and TRBJ2-5; the match to TRBD2 covers 8 bases. The germline V gene encodes CDR1 SGHRS and CDR2 YFSETQ. The V gene end was trimmed by 7 bases and the J gene end by 3 bases; junction bases not matched to a gene: 11. The CDR3 contains 15 residues. The CDR3 sequence is CASSPLAGREETQYF. The CDR3, as DNA: TGCGCCAGCTCCCCCTTAGCGGGGAGGGAAGAGACCCAGTACTTC.

This chain connects TRBV2 to TRBJ2-7; D possibly corresponds to TRBD1 (6 bases). The CDR3 extends over 13 amino acids. The germline gives CDR1 SNHLY, CDR2 FYNNEI. The V and J ends lost 4 bases and 3 bases respectively, with 10 bases between them. As DNA, the CDR3 is TGTGCCAGCAGTGGAGGCAGGGGCTACGAGCAGTACTTC. It is translated as CASSGGRGYEQYF.

J is TRBJ2-1 and V is TRBV6-5; no definite D call. This CDR3 is 14 amino acids long. V lost 8 bases and J 6 bases, leaving 17 bases between the germline ends. Germline CDR1 and CDR2: MNHEY and SVGAGI. The CDR3 sequence: CASRPRIGVNEQFF. The CDR3 nucleotides read TGTGCCAGCCGTCCGCGGATCGGCGTCAATGAGCAGTTCTTC.

In this sample, this clone turned up once. The chain recombines TRBV12-3 or TRBV12-4 with TRBJ1-6; D gene unclear. Trimming stripped 5 bases from V and 8 bases from J, with 10 bases between. CDR3 length equals 13 residues. CDR3 amino acids: CASSRNQDSPLHF. The CDR3 DNA follows: TGTGCCAGCAGTAGAAACCAGGATTCACCCCTCCACTTT.

The V call is TRBV15, the J call TRBJ2-2; D is ambiguous. Trimming removed 1 base from V and 1 base from J, with 4 bases in between. The germline CDR1 and CDR2 sequences are LNHNV and YYDKDF (reference sequence). The CDR3 sequence is 14 residues long. The CDR3 loop reads CATSRGRNTGELFF. The CDR3 DNA reads TGTGCCACCAGCAGAGGCAGGAACACCGGGGAGCTGTTTTTT.

CDR3 DNA sequence: TGTGCCTGGAGTGTTGGCAGCGTCGGGGAGCAGTACTTC. Translated, it gives CAWSVGSVGEQYF. The chain links TRBV30 to TRBJ2-7; D uncertain. Deletions cut 0 bases from V and 7 bases from J, with 13 bases between. CDR3 length: 13 amino acids. Per germline, CDR1 GTSNPN and CDR2 SVGIG (reference sequence). Full variable domain (remainder filled in from reference TRBV30 and TRBJ2-7): SQTIHQWPATLVQPVGSPLSLECTVEGTSNPNLYWYRQAAGRGLQLLFYSVGIGQISSEVPQNLSASRPQDRQFILSSKKLLLSDSGFYLCAWSVGSVGEQYFGPGTRLTVT.

This chain connects TRBV3-1 (or the pseudogene TRBV3-2) to TRBJ1-2, with a possible D match to TRBD1 (5 bases). V was trimmed by 1 base and J by 2 bases, leaving 14 bases between them. There are 16 residues in the CDR3. Germline CDR1 reads LGHDT; CDR2 reads YNNKEL (reference sequence). CDR3 bases: TGTGCCAGCAGCCAAGGTGCCGGGAGGGGAAACTATGGCTACACCTTC. Amino acids: CASSQGAGRGNYGYTF.

The chain links TRBV30 to TRBJ1-2, with no clear D. Germline CDR1 is GTSNPN and CDR2 is SVGIG (reference sequence). This CDR3 is 15 amino acids long. The V end lost 1 base, the J end lost 6 bases, and 18 bases lay between the germline ends. CDR3 DNA sequence: TGTGCCTGGAGTGGTCTTCGCGTGTCCTCTGATGGCTACACCTTC. As protein: CAWSGLRVSSDGYTF.

V gene TRBV27 combines with J gene TRBJ2-3; 12 bases align to TRBD2. This CDR3 is built from 16 residues. Germline CDR1 MNHEY, CDR2 SMNVEV (reference sequence). The trim removed 4 bases at V and 7 bases at J, leaving 9 bases unmatched. The CDR3 protein is CASSSGGLAGMHTQYF. CDR3 bases: TGTGCCAGCAGTTCCGGAGGACTAGCGGGAATGCATACGCAGTATTTT.

This clone was observed once. The rearrangement joins TRBV7-9 to TRBJ2-7; D is possibly TRBD1 (6 bases). The CDR3 extends over 16 amino acids. The ends were cut back, 4 bases at V and 4 bases at J, with 20 bases in the middle. The germline V gene encodes CDR1 SEHNR and CDR2 FQNEAQ (reference sequence). The CDR3 nucleotides are TGTGCCAGCAGCTCACCACAGGGTCCGGGCTTTTACGAGCAGTACTTC. Translating it yields CASSSPQGPGFYEQYF.

The CDR3 nucleotides are TGTGCCAGCAGTTTCCAAATTGGCAGTCCGAACACTGAAGCTTTCTTT. Translating gives CASSFQIGSPNTEAFF. The rearrangement joins TRBV28 to TRBJ1-1; D not resolved. The CDR3 runs to 16 residues. CDR1 is MDHEN and CDR2 is SYDVKM in the germline V gene. V was trimmed by 3 bases and J by 1 base, leaving 15 bases between them.

This clone was seen a single time. The chain joins TRBV29-1 to TRBJ1-1; 7 positions match TRBD1. With 4 bases clipped from V and 3 bases from J, the junction kept 5 bases outside the gene matches. Per the germline V gene, CDR1 is SQVTM and CDR2 is ANQGSEA. This CDR3 is 13 amino acids long. The CDR3 is CSVGQGVYTEAFF. For the CDR3, the DNA is TGCAGCGTTGGCCAGGGGGTGTACACTGAAGCTTTCTTT.

This chain links TRBV15 with TRBJ2-3, with 7 bases that match TRBD1. The ends lost 4 bases at V and 4 bases at J; junction bases unmatched: 5. Germline lookup yields CDR1 LNHNV and CDR2 YYDKDF (reference sequence). CDR3 length: 14 residues. The CDR3 DNA reads TGTGCCACCAGCACCCGACAGGGAGCAGATACGCAGTATTTT. This sequence encodes CATSTRQGADTQYF.

In its sample, this clone was seen many times. The chain joins TRBV18 to TRBJ2-7; a weak D match, TRBD2 (6 bases). The CDR3 loop spans 15 amino acids. CDR1 and CDR2 from the germline V gene are KGHSH and LQKENI. V was shortened by 3 bases and J by 0 bases, with 12 bases between the two germline ends. Written as DNA, the CDR3 is TGTGCCAGCTCACCTGGACTACTAAGCTCCTACGAGCAGTACTTC. Its protein is CASSPGLLSSYEQYF.

The gene calls are TRBV19 and TRBJ2-7, with D tentatively TRBD2 (5 bases). The CDR3 contains 15 residues. Germline loops: CDR1 LNHDA, CDR2 SQIVND (reference sequence). Trimming shortened V by 2 bases and J by 3 bases, and 14 bases separated the two germline ends. The CDR3 reads CASSISDSPLYEQYF. For the CDR3, the DNA is TGTGCCAGTAGTATATCGGACTCACCCCTCTACGAGCAGTACTTC.

The table lists this clone with a count of one. The rearrangement links TRBV7-2 to TRBJ2-1; no firm D call. The germline CDR1 and CDR2 sequences are SGHTA and FQGNSA. The CDR3 runs to 15 residues. Trimming took off 5 bases at V and 7 bases at J, with 18 bases between the two ends. The CDR3 protein is CASSVSPGTLNEQFF. The CDR3 DNA follows: TGTGCCAGCAGCGTCTCCCCGGGTACGCTAAATGAGCAGTTCTTC.